The rows below give T cell receptor beta chains drawn from one sample of a study of cytotoxic CD8 clonotypes in ibrutinib-treated CLL. Profiled with immunoSEQ multiplex PCR; TCRdb holds only in-frame clones, not every one. This sample has about 120,000 clones; 58% occur once, and the top ten carry around 37%. Sequences were derived from PBMCs, sampled after 24 months of ibrutinib treatment. Receptors originate from a human donor with chronic lymphocytic leukemia. CDR3s include the opening cysteine and the closing phenylalanine or tryptophan. The order of the fields is V gene, J gene, clone size, D gene, CDR3 protein, CDR3 DNA. The D gene is left open where the match is weak. Size values are once, few and many counts, or a class for expanded clones, and some rows have none.

V gene: TRBV5-8; J gene: TRBJ1-2; clone size: few; D gene: -; CDR3 protein: CASSFHRDRPNYGYTF; CDR3 DNA: TGTGCCAGCAGCTTTCACCGGGACCGACCTAACTATGGCTACACCTTC
V gene: TRBV6-5; J gene: TRBJ1-5; clone size: -; D gene: -; CDR3 protein: CASSYGRADQPQHF; CDR3 DNA: TGTGCCAGCAGTTACGGAAGGGCTGATCAGCCCCAGCATTTT
V gene: TRBV27; J gene: TRBJ1-5; clone size: many; D gene: -; CDR3 protein: CASRIEGSLNQPQHF; CDR3 DNA: TGTGCCAGCAGGATAGAGGGGAGTCTCAATCAGCCCCAGCATTTT
V gene: TRBV6-5; J gene: TRBJ2-3; clone size: -; D gene: -; CDR3 protein: CASSYSWDTQYF; CDR3 DNA: TGTGCCAGCAGTTACTCGTGGGATACGCAGTATTTT
V gene: TRBV25-1; J gene: TRBJ2-7; clone size: -; D gene: -; CDR3 protein: CASSESGPYEQYF; CDR3 DNA: TGTGCCAGCAGTGAGTCAGGACCCTACGAGCAGTACTTC
V gene: TRBV11-3; J gene: TRBJ1-4; clone size: few; D gene: -; CDR3 protein: CASSSLVEKLFF; CDR3 DNA: TGTGCCAGCAGTTCCCTGGTGGAAAAACTGTTTTTT
V gene: TRBV9; J gene: TRBJ1-2; clone size: -; D gene: -; CDR3 protein: CASSPLGRSSYGYTF; CDR3 DNA: TGTGCCAGCAGCCCTTTGGGCAGGAGCAGCTATGGCTACACCTTC
V gene: TRBV6-5; J gene: TRBJ2-7; clone size: few; D gene: -; CDR3 protein: CASAREGEQYF; CDR3 DNA: TGTGCCAGCGCTAGGGAAGGCGAGCAGTACTTC
V gene: TRBV19; J gene: TRBJ2-3; clone size: -; D gene: -; CDR3 protein: CASKTSSTDTQYF; CDR3 DNA: TGTGCCAGTAAAACCTCTAGCACAGATACGCAGTATTTT
V gene: TRBV30; J gene: TRBJ1-5; clone size: few; D gene: -; CDR3 protein: CAWGRVGDQPQHF; CDR3 DNA: TGTGCCTGGGGCAGGGTTGGCGATCAGCCCCAGCATTTT
V gene: TRBV19; J gene: TRBJ2-3; clone size: -; D gene: TRBD2; CDR3 protein: CASRGGGTTQYF; CDR3 DNA: TGTGCCAGTAGAGGCGGGGGGACGACGCAGTATTTT
V gene: TRBV29-1; J gene: TRBJ2-7; clone size: -; D gene: -; CDR3 protein: CSVRQSYEQYF; CDR3 DNA: TGCAGCGTGAGACAGTCCTACGAGCAGTACTTC
V gene: TRBV30; J gene: TRBJ2-2; clone size: once; D gene: -; CDR3 protein: CAWSKVGRVNTGELFF; CDR3 DNA: TGTGCCTGGAGTAAGGTCGGGCGGGTGAACACCGGGGAGCTGTTTTTT
V gene: TRBV2; J gene: TRBJ1-3; clone size: -; D gene: -; CDR3 protein: CASSETLSGNTIYF; CDR3 DNA: TGTGCCAGCAGTGAAACTCTCTCTGGAAACACCATATATTTT
V gene: TRBV29-1; J gene: TRBJ2-5; clone size: -; D gene: -; CDR3 protein: CSVVGGRTGYMLQETQYF; CDR3 DNA: TGCAGCGTTGTGGGCGGGAGGACAGGGTATATGCTCCAAGAGACCCAGTACTTC
V gene: TRBV7-6; J gene: TRBJ2-3; clone size: -; D gene: TRBD2; CDR3 protein: CASSTPSGGSTDTQYF; CDR3 DNA: TGTGCCAGCAGCACCCCTAGCGGGGGTAGCACAGATACGCAGTATTTT
V gene: TRBV15; J gene: TRBJ2-5; clone size: few; D gene: TRBD2; CDR3 protein: CATSRAGRTSGFGGTQYF; CDR3 DNA: TGTGCCACCAGCAGAGCAGGAAGGACTAGCGGCTTCGGGGGGACCCAGTACTTC
V gene: TRBV5-6; J gene: TRBJ2-7; clone size: few; D gene: -; CDR3 protein: CASSLYGDSYEQYF; CDR3 DNA: TGTGCCAGCAGCTTGTACGGAGACTCCTACGAGCAGTACTTC
V gene: TRBV25-1; J gene: TRBJ1-6; clone size: -; D gene: TRBD1; CDR3 protein: CASSEYGRGGQGADPLHF; CDR3 DNA: TGTGCCAGCAGTGAATACGGGAGAGGGGGACAGGGGGCCGATCCCCTCCACTTT
V gene: TRBV30; J gene: TRBJ2-7; clone size: -; D gene: TRBD2; CDR3 protein: CAWSVRGGPYEQYF; CDR3 DNA: TGTGCCTGGAGTGTCCGGGGGGGTCCCTACGAGCAGTACTTC
V gene: TRBV2; J gene: TRBJ2-3; clone size: -; D gene: -; CDR3 protein: CASSASGKVTDTQYF; CDR3 DNA: TGTGCCAGCAGCGCCTCAGGGAAAGTCACAGATACGCAGTATTTT
V gene: TRBV18; J gene: TRBJ2-1; clone size: -; D gene: TRBD1; CDR3 protein: CASSPTQGSNEQFF; CDR3 DNA: TGTGCCAGCTCACCCACACAGGGGTCAAATGAGCAGTTCTTC
V gene: TRBV2; J gene: TRBJ2-3; clone size: -; D gene: TRBD2; CDR3 protein: CATAPGTRTTDTQYF; CDR3 DNA: TGTGCCACCGCACCCGGGACTAGAACCACAGATACGCAGTATTTT
V gene: TRBV2; J gene: TRBJ1-6; clone size: -; D gene: -; CDR3 protein: CASRQWEADNSPLHF; CDR3 DNA: TGTGCCAGCAGGCAATGGGAGGCGGATAATTCACCCCTCCACTTT
V gene: TRBV5-8; J gene: TRBJ2-2; clone size: -; D gene: TRBD1; CDR3 protein: CASSPRTGALFF; CDR3 DNA: TGTGCCAGCAGCCCCCGGACAGGAGCGCTGTTTTTT
V gene: TRBV6-6; J gene: TRBJ2-7; clone size: few; D gene: -; CDR3 protein: CASSYGAVRYEQYF; CDR3 DNA: TGTGCCAGCAGCTACGGGGCAGTGCGATACGAGCAGTACTTC
V gene: TRBV6-1; J gene: TRBJ1-1; clone size: -; D gene: -; CDR3 protein: CASSANGNTEAFF; CDR3 DNA: TGTGCCAGCAGTGCCAACGGGAACACTGAAGCTTTCTTT
V gene: TRBV7-7; J gene: TRBJ2-2; clone size: -; D gene: -; CDR3 protein: CASSSGRRTNTGELFF; CDR3 DNA: TGTGCTAGCAGTTCGGGCCGACGGACGAACACCGGGGAGCTGTTTTTT
V gene: TRBV19; J gene: TRBJ1-1; clone size: few; D gene: TRBD1; CDR3 protein: CASRPGTGRDTEAFF; CDR3 DNA: TGTGCCAGTAGGCCGGGGACAGGGAGGGACACTGAAGCTTTCTTT
V gene: TRBV2; J gene: TRBJ1-2; clone size: many; D gene: -; CDR3 protein: CASTSPRGNREYGYTF; CDR3 DNA: TGTGCCAGCACCTCCCCCCGCGGGAATCGGGAGTATGGCTACACCTTC
V gene: TRBV19; J gene: TRBJ2-7; clone size: -; D gene: -; CDR3 protein: CASMEPFTYEQYF; CDR3 DNA: TGTGCCAGTATGGAGCCGTTCACCTACGAGCAGTACTTC
V gene: TRBV7-2; J gene: TRBJ2-1; clone size: -; D gene: TRBD2; CDR3 protein: CASSLAGTSGGARNEQFF; CDR3 DNA: TGTGCCAGCAGCCTTGCTGGGACTAGCGGGGGGGCTAGAAATGAGCAGTTCTTC
V gene: TRBV27; J gene: TRBJ2-2; clone size: -; D gene: -; CDR3 protein: CASSLLPNTGELFF; CDR3 DNA: TGTGCCAGCAGTTTACTTCCCAACACCGGGGAGCTGTTTTTT
V gene: TRBV4-1; J gene: TRBJ1-2; clone size: -; D gene: -; CDR3 protein: CASSQDYRQEYGYTF; CDR3 DNA: TGCGCCAGCAGCCAAGATTATCGGCAGGAGTATGGCTACACCTTC
V gene: TRBV7-2; J gene: TRBJ2-7; clone size: -; D gene: TRBD2; CDR3 protein: CASRAPGGQQYF; CDR3 DNA: TGTGCCAGCAGAGCGCCGGGGGGACAGCAGTACTTC
V gene: TRBV15; J gene: TRBJ2-1; clone size: -; D gene: -; CDR3 protein: CATRGLYNEQFF; CDR3 DNA: TGTGCCACCAGGGGACTTTACAATGAGCAGTTCTTC
V gene: TRBV7-7; J gene: TRBJ2-5; clone size: many; D gene: TRBD1; CDR3 protein: CASSQGTGGETQYF; CDR3 DNA: TGTGCTAGCAGCCAAGGGACAGGGGGAGAGACCCAGTACTTC
V gene: TRBV2; J gene: TRBJ1-2; clone size: -; D gene: -; CDR3 protein: CASNLYGEPGGYTF; CDR3 DNA: TGTGCCAGCAATTTATATGGTGAACCGGGTGGCTACACCTTC
V gene: TRBV18; J gene: TRBJ2-1; clone size: -; D gene: -; CDR3 protein: CASSPRGGSYNEQFF; CDR3 DNA: TGTGCCAGCTCACCAAGGGGGGGCTCCTACAATGAGCAGTTCTTC
V gene: TRBV15; J gene: TRBJ2-2; clone size: few; D gene: -; CDR3 protein: CATSRGADGPASGELFF; CDR3 DNA: TGTGCCACCAGCAGGGGAGCTGACGGACCCGCTTCCGGGGAGCTGTTTTTT
V gene: TRBV5-5; J gene: TRBJ1-2; clone size: few; D gene: -; CDR3 protein: CASTLAGHGYTF; CDR3 DNA: TGTGCCAGCACTCTCGCCGGGCACGGCTACACCTTC
V gene: TRBV30; J gene: TRBJ1-6; clone size: few; D gene: -; CDR3 protein: CAWRTVYNSPLHF; CDR3 DNA: TGTGCCTGGAGGACAGTCTATAATTCACCCCTCCACTTT
V gene: TRBV30; J gene: TRBJ2-1; clone size: few; D gene: -; CDR3 protein: CAWSLLGGYNEQFF; CDR3 DNA: TGTGCCTGGAGTTTACTAGGGGGATACAATGAGCAGTTCTTC